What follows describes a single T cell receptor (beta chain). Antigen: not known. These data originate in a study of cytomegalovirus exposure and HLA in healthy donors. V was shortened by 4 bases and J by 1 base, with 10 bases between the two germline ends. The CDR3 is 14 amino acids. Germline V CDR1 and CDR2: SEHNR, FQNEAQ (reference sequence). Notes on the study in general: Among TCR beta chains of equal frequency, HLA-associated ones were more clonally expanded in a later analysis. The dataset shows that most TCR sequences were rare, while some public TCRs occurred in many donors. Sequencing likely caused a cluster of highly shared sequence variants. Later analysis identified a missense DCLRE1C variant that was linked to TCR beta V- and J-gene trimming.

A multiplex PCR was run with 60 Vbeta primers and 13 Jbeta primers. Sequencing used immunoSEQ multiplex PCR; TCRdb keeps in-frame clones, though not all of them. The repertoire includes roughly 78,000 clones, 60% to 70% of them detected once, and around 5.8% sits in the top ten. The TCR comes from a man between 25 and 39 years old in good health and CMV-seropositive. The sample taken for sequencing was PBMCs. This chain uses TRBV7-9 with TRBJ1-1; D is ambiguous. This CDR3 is CASSSLVGNTEAFF. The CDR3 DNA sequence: TGTGCCAGCAGCTCACTAGTTGGGAACACTGAAGCTTTCTTT.